A selection of T cell receptor beta chains follows, all from one sample in a study of shared clonotypes between healthy human individuals. Sequencing was performed with immunoSEQ multiplex PCR; in TCRdb, only in-frame clones are kept and a portion is missing. The sample shows 2 million to 2.5 million clones, under 95% of them seen only once. Sequences were obtained from naive CD4+ T cells from PBMCs. These receptors came from a young man in good health. Some clones in this sample may be carry-over from other donors' samples. CDR3s include the opening cysteine and the closing phenylalanine or tryptophan. A D gene is named only where the DNA matches it firmly. For some rows the clone size is stated as once, few or many, or as a class when expanded; others skip it.

j_call d_call v_call clone_size cdr3_nt cdr3_aa
TRBJ2-7 - TRBV28 - TGTGCCAGCAGTTTATCCATCCGACTCCGGGACACCATCTCCTACGAGCAGTACTTC CASSLSIRLRDTISYEQYF
TRBJ1-4 - TRBV7-9 - TGTGCCAGCAGCCCCGGGACAACAAAAGCAACTAATGAAAAACTGTTTTTT CASSPGTTKATNEKLFF
TRBJ1-4 - TRBV29-1 few TGCAGCGTTGATACGGGATCTGATGAAAAACTGTTTTTT CSVDTGSDEKLFF
TRBJ2-1 TRBD2 TRBV27 - TGTGCCAGCAGTCCACAACCTCCTAGCGGGAGGTCGGGTAATGAGCAGTTCTTC CASSPQPPSGRSGNEQFF
TRBJ1-3 - TRBV2 - TGTGCCAGCACCCAGGGTTCCGGCTCTGGAAACACCATATATTTT CASTQGSGSGNTIYF
TRBJ1-5 - TRBV10-3 few TGTGCCATCAGTCTTGGGGGGCCCCAGGAGCCCCAGCATTTT CAISLGGPQEPQHF
TRBJ1-2 - TRBV18 - TGTGCCAGCTCACCCTCCCCCAGGGGTGACTATGGCTACACCTTC CASSPSPRGDYGYTF
TRBJ2-3 TRBD2 TRBV28 - TGTGCCAGCAGGGACTCTAGCGGGAGTAAGACAGATACGCAGTATTTT CASRDSSGSKTDTQYF
TRBJ1-2 TRBD1 TRBV6-4 - TGTGCCAGCAGCCCCGGGACAGGGTATGGCTACACCTTC CASSPGTGYGYTF
TRBJ2-2 - TRBV9 - TGTGCCAGCAGCGTAAGTCCACCGGAAACGTCCGGGGAGCTGTTTTTT CASSVSPPETSGELFF
TRBJ2-6 TRBD1 TRBV5-6 - TGTGCCAGCAGCTTGCAGGGGGCGGCTGGGGCCAACGTCCTGACTTTC CASSLQGAAGANVLTF
TRBJ1-4 - TRBV4-1 - TGCGCCAGCAGCCAAGAAACGGCAACTAATGAAAAACTGTTTTTT CASSQETATNEKLFF
TRBJ2-4 - TRBV15 - TGTGCCACCAGCAGAGATGGGCAGCGGAAATTAGCCAAAAACATTCAGTACTTC CATSRDGQRKLAKNIQYF
TRBJ1-4 - TRBV9 - TGTGCCAGCAGCGTAGACCCAACTAATGAAAAACTGTTTTTT CASSVDPTNEKLFF
TRBJ1-1 - TRBV5-1 - TGCGCCAGCAGCTTGGAGTCGGCCACTGAAGCTTTCTTT CASSLESATEAFF
TRBJ2-7 TRBD1 TRBV29-1 - TGCAGCGGGGGAACAGGGGCGGCCGGAGAGGAGCAGTACTTC CSGGTGAAGEEQYF
TRBJ2-1 - TRBV19 - TGTGCCAGTCCCCGGCCCACAGAGTCCTACAATGAGCAGTTCTTC CASPRPTESYNEQFF
TRBJ1-2 TRBD1 TRBV7-2 - TGTGCCAGCAGCAGCCGACAGGGGGCAGACTATGGCTACACCTTC CASSSRQGADYGYTF
TRBJ2-1 - TRBV28 - TGTGCCAGCAGTTTATTTAAGCGGCCGAATGAGCAGTTCTTC CASSLFKRPNEQFF
TRBJ1-2 - TRBV2 - TGTGCCAGCAGTGAATCACCAGGGATCGACTACACCTTC CASSESPGIDYTF
TRBJ2-3 - TRBV5-3 - TGTGCCAGAAATCGTGTCCTGGGGGCCCGACTTGGTTTT CARNRVLGARLGF
TRBJ2-3 - TRBV30 - TGTGCCTGGATGTCTAGCCGGGCGGGGTATACGCAGTATTTT CAWMSSRAGYTQYF
TRBJ2-7 TRBD2 TRBV10-1 - TGCGCCAGCAGTACCGGGACTAGCTTTTACGAGCAGTACTTC CASSTGTSFYEQYF
TRBJ1-2 TRBD1 TRBV27 - TGTGCCAGCAGTTTACTCCATGGACAGGATGGCTACACCTTC CASSLLHGQDGYTF
TRBJ1-5 TRBD1 TRBV19 - TGTGCCAGTAGTAAGGGACAGGAAAATCAGCCCCAGCATTTT CASSKGQENQPQHF
TRBJ2-7 TRBD2 TRBV27 - TGTGCCAGCAGTGCCTTACTAGCGGGAGGGACCTACGAGCAGTACTTC CASSALLAGGTYEQYF